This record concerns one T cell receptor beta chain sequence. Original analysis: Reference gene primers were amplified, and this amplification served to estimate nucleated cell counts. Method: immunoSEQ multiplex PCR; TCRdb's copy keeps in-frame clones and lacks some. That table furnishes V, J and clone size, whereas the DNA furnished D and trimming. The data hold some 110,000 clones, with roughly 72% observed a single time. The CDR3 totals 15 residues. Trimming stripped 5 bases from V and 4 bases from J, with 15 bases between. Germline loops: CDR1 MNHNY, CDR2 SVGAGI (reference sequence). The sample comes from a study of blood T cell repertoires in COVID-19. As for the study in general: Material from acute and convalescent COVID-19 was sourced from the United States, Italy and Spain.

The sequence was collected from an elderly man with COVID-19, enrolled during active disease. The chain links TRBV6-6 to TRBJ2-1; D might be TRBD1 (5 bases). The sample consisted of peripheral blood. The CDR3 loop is CASSMQGIRYNEQFF. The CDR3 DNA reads TGTGCCAGCAGTATGCAGGGCATTAGGTACAATGAGCAGTTCTTC.